This T cell receptor (beta chain) was recorded in a study of blood T cell repertoires in COVID-19 (dated by TCRdb to the early 2020s). A note on the overall study: Collaborator samples came from the United States, Italy and Spain and covered acute and convalescent phases of COVID-19. The material from the prospective study consisted of cDNA or gDNA derived from T cells, B-cell-depleted T cells, or PBMCs. Subjects who had been exposed to COVID-19, were actively infected with it, or had recovered from it provided the deeply sampled blood TCRbeta repertoires that made up the dataset. A freely available public database, intended as a resource for researchers studying the immune response to SARS-CoV-2, is where the repertoires were released. The samples were drawn from the first 160 participants of the ongoing ImmuneRACE study and from roughly 1,300 subjects provided by 6 global collaborators. The sample metadata nearly always contained a de-identified subject ID, COVID-19 status, age in years and sex. HLA class I and class II types, where available, came from metadata supplied by the sample provider rather than from assay-based typing.

Each collaborating institution followed its own protocols to collect whole blood in K2EDTA tubes. Collaborator samples were shipped for TCRbeta analysis as frozen whole blood, isolated PBMCs, or DNA extracted from either sample type. TCRbeta CDR3 regions were amplified from genomic DNA using the immunoSEQ Assay, a bias-controlled multiplex PCR. For the original study's pipeline: Nucleated cell counts per sample were estimated from amplification of reference gene primers within the assay. To quantify the absolute abundance of each unique TCRbeta CDR3 rearrangement, sequence reads were collapsed and filtered. For each sample, productive Simpson clonality was calculated by taking the square root of Simpson's diversity index across productive rearrangements. TCRdb mirrors the immuneACCESS table, restricted to in-frame sequences. Some clones are absent from its copies; in checked studies, under half trace to an unresolved V gene, and the reason for the others is unknown. From that table come the V and J calls and clone size; the DNA was used to work out D and trimming. A total of 80,000 to 95,000 clones appear in this sample, under 90% of them only once. The biggest ten clones account for 13% to 15% of the sample.

Details on this clone: Its recognized antigen is unknown. Within one base of it there is no much larger clone, and no base qualities were kept.

The paper as a whole reports these results and caveats: The amount of clinical and demographic metadata varied by source and participant and was provided uncurated.

Trimmed from V: 6 bases; trimmed from J: 0 bases; junction bases lacking a gene match: 7. From the cysteine up to the phenylalanine, the CDR3 has a length of 15 residues. The sequence is cut down to CDR3 DNA, 45 bases in frame from base 1. CDR1 and CDR2 (MDHEN, SYDVKM) derive from the germline V gene. The TCR sequence derives from a woman in her 70s with acute or convalescent COVID-19. The sequence links TRBV28 to TRBJ2-5, with TRBD1 matching 7 junction bases. The specimen was peripheral blood. In nucleotide form, the sequence is TGTGCCAGCAGCTCCGGGACAGCGTACCAAGAGACCCAGTACTTC. It codes for CASSSGTAYQETQYF. Joined to the reference TRBV28 and TRBJ2-5 proteins, this CDR3 gives the full variable domain: DVKVTQSSRYLVKRTGEKVFLECVQDMDHENMFWYRQDPGLGLRLIYFSYDVKMKEKGDIPEGYSVSREKKERFSLILESASTNQTSMYLCASSSGTAYQETQYFGPGTRLLVL.